The 18 T cell receptor beta chains presented below share a single source sample, sequenced in a study of T cell changes during pregnancy in multiple sclerosis. Sequenced by immunoSEQ multiplex PCR; TCRdb stores in-frame clones only, minus some. The sample has under 30,000 clones, 90% to 95% seen once. The starting material was CD4+ T cells from peripheral blood mononuclear cells, obtained after pregnancy. All receptors come from a female donor with multiple sclerosis, enrolled in a pregnancy study.

J is TRBJ2-2 and V is TRBV11-3; 7 positions agree with TRBD1. J was trimmed by 0 bases and V by 3 bases; bases with no gene match: 4. CDR3 length: 16 residues. The germline V gene has CDR1 SGHNT and CDR2 YENEEA. The CDR3 coding sequence is TGTGCCAGCAGCTTTGGGGGACAGTCGAACACCGGGGAGCTGTTTTTT. Translation: CASSFGGQSNTGELFF.

This sequence joins TRBV6-5 and TRBJ2-1, with D unresolved. The CDR3 spans 16 residues. CDR1 is MNHEY, CDR2 SVGAGI, per germline. Trimming cost V 5 bases and J 7 bases, with 21 bases left between them. DNA of the CDR3: TGTGCCAGCAGTAACTACCCTTATTACGTTGAGAATGAGCAGTTCTTC. Protein product: CASSNYPYYVENEQFF.

The rearrangement uses TRBV6-5 and TRBJ2-3; D uncertain. V was trimmed by 4 bases and J by 1 base, leaving 3 bases between them. CDR3 size: 12 residues. Per the germline V gene, CDR1 is MNHEY and CDR2 is SVGAGI. This CDR3 is CASSSRTDTQYF. For the CDR3, the DNA is TGTGCCAGCAGTTCTCGCACAGATACGCAGTATTTT.

This clone occurred once. J is TRBJ2-1 and V is TRBV5-1, with 10 bases lining up with TRBD2. The CDR3 is 13 amino acids. Germline V CDR1 and CDR2: SGHRS, YFSETQ. The ends lost 6 bases at V and 8 bases at J; junction bases unmatched: 5. DNA of the CDR3: TGCGCCAGCACCCCTAGCGGGAGTGATGAGCAGTTCTTC. Residues: CASTPSGSDEQFF.

The rearrangement uses TRBV19 and TRBJ1-1, with 9 bases matching TRBD1. J was trimmed by 5 bases and V by 5 bases; bases with no gene match: 6. The CDR3 is 14 amino acids. Germline V gives CDR1 LNHDA, CDR2 SQIVND (reference sequence). The CDR3 reads CASSPGQGWTEAFF. The DNA of the CDR3 is TGTGCCAGTAGTCCGGGACAGGGTTGGACTGAAGCTTTCTTT.

The V gene is TRBV9, the J gene TRBJ1-2; 9 bases line up with TRBD1. This CDR3 region has 14 residues. V shed 1 base and J 13 bases; nucleotides not matched to a gene: 11. Per germline, CDR1 SGDLS and CDR2 YYNGEE. The CDR3 is CASSVTGGAEVLTF. As DNA, the CDR3 is TGTGCCAGCAGCGTAACAGGGGGCGCCGAGGTTCTCACCTTC. The full variable domain, its missing parts supplied by reference TRBV9 and TRBJ1-2, is DSGVTQTPKHLITATGQRVTLRCSPRSGDLSVYWYQQSLDQGLQFLIQYYNGEERAKGNILERFSAQQFPDLHSELNLSSLELGDSALYFCASSVTGGAEVLTFGSGTRLTVV.

This clone was seen only once. DNA of the CDR3: TGTGCCAGCAGCTTAGAACAGGGGAATCAGCCCCAGCATTTT. This sequence encodes CASSLEQGNQPQHF. The chain carries TRBV7-8 and TRBJ1-5, with 7 nucleotides matching TRBD1. Germline assignment: CDR1 SGHVS and CDR2 FQNEAQ. There are 14 residues in the CDR3. The V and J ends lost 1 base and 4 bases, in that order; junction bases with no gene match: 1.

The V call is TRBV5-1, the J call TRBJ2-3; 7 nucleotides match TRBD2. The germline V gene has CDR1 SGHRS and CDR2 YFSETQ. This CDR3 contains 18 residues. V lost 4 bases, J lost 3 bases, and 17 bases stayed unmatched. The CDR3 DNA reads as TGCGCCAGCAGCCCCGGCGGCGGCGGGAGTTTGGGGACAGATACGCAGTATTTT. It is translated as CASSPGGGGSLGTDTQYF.

This chain joins TRBV27 and TRBJ2-7; weak D call: TRBD1 (6 bases). Germline lookup yields CDR1 MNHEY and CDR2 SMNVEV (reference sequence). The V and J ends lost 5 bases and 4 bases respectively, with 12 bases between them. The CDR3 has 13 amino acids. This CDR3 is CASSVDSKYEQYF. Here the CDR3 DNA reads TGTGCCAGCAGTGTGGACAGCAAATACGAGCAGTACTTC.

The chain combines TRBV28 with TRBJ1-2; unclear D gene. This CDR3 region has 17 residues. Trimming cost V 2 bases and J 4 bases, with 20 bases left between them. Per germline, CDR1 MDHEN and CDR2 SYDVKM. In DNA form, the CDR3 reads TGTGCCAGCAGTTTAATAGCAGCTACTGATAATCCCTATGGCTACACCTTC. Protein product: CASSLIAATDNPYGYTF.

The chain uses TRBV6-5 and TRBJ2-1, with 9 positions matching TRBD1. Trimming removed 2 bases from V and 6 bases from J; junction bases left unmatched: 2. This CDR3 is 14 amino acids long. Looked up from germline, CDR1 is MNHEY and CDR2 is SVGAGI. CDR3: CASSYGTGSNEQFF. The CDR3 bases are TGTGCCAGCAGTTACGGGACAGGGTCCAATGAGCAGTTCTTC.

The chain uses TRBV7-9 and TRBJ2-3, with 9 bases matching TRBD1. Trimming took 5 bases from V and 1 from J; bases not matched to a gene: 7. This CDR3 region has 16 residues. Germline lookup yields CDR1 SEHNR and CDR2 FQNEAQ (reference sequence). In nucleotides, the CDR3 is TGTGCCAGCAGCCCCTACAGGGGGCGAGGCACAGATACGCAGTATTTT. This sequence encodes CASSPYRGRGTDTQYF.

The J gene is TRBJ1-2, the V gene TRBV9, with a tentative D call TRBD1 (5 bases). V was cut by 1 base and J by 4 bases, with 11 bases left in between. This CDR3 region has 14 residues. Germline CDR1 SGDLS, CDR2 YYNGEE. The CDR3 DNA reads TGTGCCAGCAGCGTAAACACAGGCCCCTATGGCTACACCTTC. This sequence encodes CASSVNTGPYGYTF.

V usage is TRBV11-2 and J usage is TRBJ2-7; 8 bases are shared with TRBD1. The germline V gene encodes CDR1 SGHAT and CDR2 FQNNGV. The CDR3 has 14 residues. V lost 4 bases to trimming and J lost 6 bases; unmatched junction nucleotides: 8. The DNA for the CDR3 is TGTGCCAGCAGCTCAACCAGGGGGCAAGGCGAGCAGTACTTC. It encodes CASSSTRGQGEQYF.

The chain employs TRBV9 and TRBJ1-2, with 9 nucleotides matching TRBD1. CDR1 and CDR2 from the germline V gene are SGDLS and YYNGEE. J gave up 3 bases and V 2 bases, and 14 bases lay outside the gene matches. The CDR3 covers 18 residues. The CDR3 loop is CASSVGRAWGQGHYGYTF. CDR3 nucleotides: TGTGCCAGCAGCGTCGGGAGAGCTTGGGGACAGGGCCACTATGGCTACACCTTC.

The chain has TRBV6-5 and TRBJ1-2, with 7 nucleotides matching TRBD1. Germline V gene sequence: CDR1 MNHEY, CDR2 SVGAGI. The CDR3 extends over 14 amino acids. Losses at the gene ends were 2 bases for V and 7 bases for J; bases not matched to a gene: 7. Written as DNA, the CDR3 is TGTGCCAGCAGTTACGACAGGGTTACGGGTGGCTACACCTTC. This encodes CASSYDRVTGGYTF.

This chain joins TRBV2 and TRBJ2-1; D is possibly TRBD1 (7 bases). The CDR3 covers 15 residues. The germline gives CDR1 SNHLY, CDR2 FYNNEI. Trimming shortened V by 7 bases and J by 3 bases, and 16 bases separated the two germline ends. The CDR3 protein is CASKVGGTDYNEQFF. In DNA, the CDR3 is TGTGCCAGCAAGGTCGGCGGGACAGACTACAATGAGCAGTTCTTC.

This clone appeared a few times. At one end, the junction sequence differs from germline, possibly due to a read error. The chain has TRBV28 and TRBJ2-3, with a tentative D call TRBD2 (5 bases). CDR1 and CDR2 (germline): MDHEN, SYDVKM. CDR3 length: 8 amino acids. CDR3 sequence reads: CASSNGIF. CDR3 DNA sequence: TGTGCCAGCAGCAACGGGATATTT.